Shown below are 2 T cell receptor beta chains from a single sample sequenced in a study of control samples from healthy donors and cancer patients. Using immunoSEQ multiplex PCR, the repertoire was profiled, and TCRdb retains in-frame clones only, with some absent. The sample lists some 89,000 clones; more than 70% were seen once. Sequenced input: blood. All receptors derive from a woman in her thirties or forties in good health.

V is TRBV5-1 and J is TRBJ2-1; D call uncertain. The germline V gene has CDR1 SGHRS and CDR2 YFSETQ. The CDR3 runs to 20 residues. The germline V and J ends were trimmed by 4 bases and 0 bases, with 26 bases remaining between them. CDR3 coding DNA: TGCGCCAGCAGCCCCCGACCAAACACGAACCGACCAAGCTCCTACAATGAGCAGTTCTTC. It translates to CASSPRPNTNRPSSYNEQFF.

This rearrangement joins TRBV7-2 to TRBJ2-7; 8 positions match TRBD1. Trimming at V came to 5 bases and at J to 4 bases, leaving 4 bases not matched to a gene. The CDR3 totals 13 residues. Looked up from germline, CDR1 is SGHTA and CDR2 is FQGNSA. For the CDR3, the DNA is TGTGCCAGCAGCCCGGACAGGGTGTACGAGCAGTACTTC. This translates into CASSPDRVYEQYF.